These 2 T cell receptor beta chains share one sample of origin, sequenced in a study of CD8 T cells in ankylosing spondylitis. TCRdb independently ran MiXCR on the 5' RACE reads; one entry per CDR3 protein. Of some 240,000 distinct CDR3 sequences listed, roughly 8.6% are singletons. Sequenced material: blood, either unsorted or a sorted T cell fraction (not recorded which). These receptor sequences come from a male donor with ankylosing spondylitis or in good health (not recorded which).

This clonotype was found many times. V usage is TRBV4-3 and J usage is TRBJ1-1, with D possibly TRBD1 on 5 matching bases. This CDR3 region has 15 residues. CDR1 is LGHNA, CDR2 YSLEER, per germline. The V end lost 0 bases, the J end lost 0 bases, and 8 bases lay between the germline ends. The CDR3 DNA reads TGCGCCAGCAGCCAAGACAGGGCCGTGAACACTGAAGCTTTCTTT. Translating it yields CASSQDRAVNTEAFF.

The table lists this clonotype with many counts. This chain uses TRBV7-2 with TRBJ2-1; 9 bases align to TRBD2. The germline V gene encodes CDR1 SGHTA and CDR2 FQGNSA. The V and J ends lost 1 base and 7 bases, in that order; junction bases with no gene match: 5. The CDR3 is made up of 15 amino acids. The DNA of the CDR3 is TGTGCCAGCAGCTTAGGTCTAGCGGGAAGGAATGAGCAGTTCTTC. The encoded protein is CASSLGLAGRNEQFF.